The 13 T cell receptor beta chains given below trace back to one sample, sequenced in a study of regulatory T cells in long-lasting Graves disease. Time point here: persistent/refractory GD, antithyroid drugs over 5 years with positive TRAb. Preparation of the TCR library used RNA extracted from PBMCs. Relying on iRepertoire HTBI primers and Arm-PCR of CDR3 regions, the team built TCR beta libraries. MiXCR, applied by TCRdb to the multiplex PCR reads, yields one record per CDR3 protein. The sample lists around 460,000 distinct CDR3 sequences; 20% to 25% were seen once. Sequenced material: peripheral blood mononuclear cells (PBMCs), taken when the disease was refractory, from a patient treated with antithyroid drugs. The receptors come from a female donor with Graves disease.

This clonotype was counted at least ten times. V gene TRBV6-2 or TRBV6-3 combines with J gene TRBJ2-7; possible D gene TRBD1, 7 bases. Trimming left V 5 bases short and J 5 bases short, with 16 bases between. The germline CDR1 and CDR2 sequences are MNHEY and SVGEGT. The CDR3 contains 14 residues. In DNA form, the CDR3 reads TGTGCCAGCAGTCCGCGCCAGGGGGGTAACGAGCAGTACTTC. It is translated as CASSPRQGGNEQYF.

The gene calls are TRBV29-1 and TRBJ1-2, with 9 positions matching TRBD1. J was trimmed by 8 bases and V by 3 bases; bases with no gene match: 7. The CDR3 length is 13 residues. CDR1 is SQVTM and CDR2 is ANQGSEA in the germline V gene. The CDR3 region is CSVDIQGAEGYTF. The DNA for the CDR3 is TGCAGCGTTGACATACAGGGGGCGGAAGGCTACACCTTC. Variable domain in full (rest from reference TRBV29-1 and TRBJ1-2): SAVISQKPSRDICQRGTSLTIQCQVDSQVTMMFWYRQQPGQSLTLIATANQGSEATYESGFVIDKFPISRPNLTFSTLTVSNMSPEDSSIYLCSVDIQGAEGYTFGSGTRLTVV.

The chain has TRBV7-2 and TRBJ2-3, with 7 bases that match TRBD2. This CDR3 is built from 16 residues. Germline CDR1 is SGHTA and CDR2 is FQGNSA. Trimming removed 4 bases from V and 1 base from J; junction bases left unmatched: 8. The CDR3 here is CASSSSSGTRTDTQYF. The CDR3 DNA sequence: TGTGCCAGCAGCTCATCGAGCGGGACCCGCACAGATACGCAGTATTTT.

At least ten counts were recorded for this clonotype. The chain links TRBV6-1 to TRBJ1-1; no definite D call. The V end lost 5 bases, the J end lost 1 base, and 8 bases lay between the germline ends. The length of the CDR3 is 13 residues. In germline, CDR1 is MNHNS, CDR2 SASEGT. The CDR3 reads CASSTQPNTEAFF. For the CDR3, the DNA is TGTGCCAGCAGTACACAGCCGAACACTGAAGCTTTCTTT.

This clonotype was found a few times. V gene TRBV5-6 combines with J gene TRBJ2-7, with unresolved D. The germline V and J ends were trimmed by 2 bases and 3 bases, with 12 bases remaining between them. This CDR3 spans 14 amino acids. Germline CDR1 SGHDT, CDR2 YYEEEE. In DNA, the CDR3 is TGTGCCAGCAGCTTTGGACGGGTTTACTACGAGCAGTACTTC. Its protein product is CASSFGRVYYEQYF.

In this sample, this clonotype turned up many times. The CDR3 loop reads CASGSLDNYEQYF. The CDR3 DNA is TGTGCCAGCGGATCTCTAGACAACTACGAGCAGTACTTC. The rearrangement links TRBV27 to TRBJ2-7; D remains unclear. Trimming left V 8 bases short and J 3 bases short, with 14 bases between. The CDR3 runs to 13 residues. In germline, CDR1 is MNHEY, CDR2 SMNVEV (reference sequence).

Only a few counts were recorded for this clonotype. The genes are TRBV29-1 and TRBJ1-5, with 8 bases lining up with TRBD1. Germline V CDR1 and CDR2: SQVTM, ANQGSEA. This CDR3 comprises 14 residues. Losses at the gene ends were 5 bases for V and 3 bases for J; bases not matched to a gene: 6. CDR3: CSVRTGSNNQPQHF. CDR3 DNA sequence: TGCAGCGTTCGGACAGGGTCGAACAATCAGCCCCAGCATTTT.

The V gene is TRBV15, the J gene TRBJ2-2; D is ambiguous. This CDR3 has 13 residues. V lost 4 bases and J 5 bases, leaving 8 bases between the germline ends. In germline, CDR1 is LNHNV, CDR2 YYDKDF (reference sequence). The CDR3 nucleotides are TGTGCCACCAGCATAAGACGTACCGGGGAGCTGTTTTTT. Its protein product is CATSIRRTGELFF. The complete variable domain, with remaining parts taken from reference TRBV15 and TRBJ2-2, reads DAMVIQNPRYQVTQFGKPVTLSCSQTLNHNVMYWYQQKSSQAPKLLFHYYDKDFNNEADTPDNFQSRRPNTSFCFLDIRSPGLGDTAMYLCATSIRRTGELFFGEGSRLTVL.

This chain connects TRBV19 to TRBJ2-6; D is unresolved. This CDR3 has 14 amino acids. Trimming removed 10 bases at V and 0 bases at J, with 10 bases between. Germline V gene lookup returns CDR1 LNHDA and CDR2 SQIVND (reference sequence). CDR3: CATRRSSGANVLTF. DNA for the CDR3: TGTGCCACAAGACGGAGCTCTGGGGCCAACGTCCTGACTTTC.

This clonotype has ten or more counts. The V call is TRBV29-1, the J call TRBJ1-1, with D uncertain. Germline CDR1 reads SQVTM; CDR2 reads ANQGSEA. This CDR3 spans 12 amino acids. The DNA of the CDR3 is TGCACGGCGGGGAGCTTGAACACTGAAGCTTTCTTT. This encodes CTAGSLNTEAFF.

The chain uses TRBV24-1 and TRBJ2-3, with D perhaps TRBD1 (6 bases). V lost 5 bases and J 3 bases, leaving 8 bases between the germline ends. The germline V gene has CDR1 KGHDR and CDR2 SFDVKD. This CDR3 comprises 13 residues. The CDR3 nucleotides are TGTGCCACCAGTGTGGGGGCAACAGATACGCAGTATTTT. It specifies CATSVGATDTQYF.

This clonotype came up many times. The chain has TRBV12-3 or TRBV12-4 and TRBJ1-5; tentatively, D is TRBD1 (5 bases). The CDR3 length is 13 residues. Trimming stripped 5 bases from V and 5 bases from J, with 10 bases between. Here the CDR3 DNA reads TGTGCCAGCAGTGGACAAATTGATCAGCCCCAGCATTTT. This gives the protein CASSGQIDQPQHF.

This clonotype was seen a handful of times. The chain employs TRBV30 and TRBJ2-7; 9 bases fit TRBD2. The CDR3 extends over 14 amino acids. With 0 bases clipped from V and 4 bases from J, the junction kept 4 bases outside the gene matches. The V gene's germline CDR1 is GTSNPN and CDR2 SVGIG (reference sequence). Here the CDR3 DNA reads TGTGCCTGGAGTGTAGGCGGGAGGGGATACGAGCAGTACTTC. It translates to CAWSVGGRGYEQYF. Using reference TRBV30 and TRBJ2-7 for the parts outside the CDR3, the full variable domain is SQTIHQWPATLVQPVGSPLSLECTVEGTSNPNLYWYRQAAGRGLQLLFYSVGIGQISSEVPQNLSASRPQDRQFILSSKKLLLSDSGFYLCAWSVGGRGYEQYFGPGTRLTVT.